Sequencing of this TCR beta chain was carried out in a study of hypomethylating agent response in myelodysplastic syndrome. Using immunoSEQ multiplex PCR, the repertoire was profiled, and TCRdb retains in-frame clones only, with some absent. The sample carries 10,000 to 11,000 clones, under 85% recorded once. This CDR3 comprises 19 residues. V lost 5 bases and J 3 bases, leaving 25 bases between the germline ends. From germline, CDR1 is SGHAT and CDR2 FQNNGV. Sample: bone marrow, taken before or after starting hypomethylating agent treatment for myelodysplastic syndrome (not recorded which). The V call is TRBV11-2, the J call TRBJ1-4; maybe TRBD1 (5 bases). This TCR came from a human donor with myelodysplastic syndrome. In DNA, the CDR3 is TGTGCCAGCAGCATCCACCCAGCCAGCGGATGGGGACCTAATGAAAAACTGTTTTTT. It specifies CASSIHPASGWGPNEKLFF.